The rows below give T cell receptor beta chains drawn from one sample of a study of PD-L1 blockade in urothelial cancer. Sequencing used immunoSEQ multiplex PCR; TCRdb keeps in-frame clones, though not all of them. The sample includes tens of thousands of clones, roughly 86% seen only once; the top ten take 3% to 3.5%. Sequencing used PBMCs, obtained around atezolizumab (anti-PD-L1) treatment. These receptor sequences come from a man aged 65 to 79 with urothelial cancer. Each CDR3 is given with its conserved first and last residue.

CDR3aa	v_gene	j_gene
CASSPDTRSVSEQFF	TRBV18	TRBJ2-1
CASSQYNSPLHF	TRBV27	TRBJ1-6
CASSVATGDPTGSGTNEKLFF	TRBV9	TRBJ1-4
CASSRLGTSTRGYMVRAEAFF	TRBV27	TRBJ1-1
CASSTRDRASTEAFF	TRBV7-9	TRBJ1-1
CASSSTGYEQYF	TRBV27	TRBJ2-7
CAWSATGSTGELFF	TRBV30	TRBJ2-2
CASSDWGRDSDEQFF	TRBV27	TRBJ2-1
CASSYSQTGNNYGYTF	TRBV6-5	TRBJ1-2
CASDQGQTQYF	TRBV11-2	TRBJ2-5
CASSRGQGRIYGYTF	TRBV5-1	TRBJ1-2
CASSPAQGSNYGYTF	TRBV18	TRBJ1-2
CAWSVGVGRLQETQYF	TRBV30	TRBJ2-5
CASSPQRSGANVLTF	TRBV7-2	TRBJ2-6
CASSPLAQPYEQYF	TRBV18	TRBJ2-7
CASRTDSNTGELFF	TRBV25-1	TRBJ2-2
CASTPGGVNQPQHF	TRBV27	TRBJ1-5
CASSPGQYGSYTF	TRBV7-2	TRBJ1-2
CASGRVQGFNSPLHF	TRBV6-5	TRBJ1-6
CASSMWRDGDTQYF	TRBV19	TRBJ2-3
CASSRRTSGDEQYF	TRBV18	TRBJ2-7
CASSRTGGNTGELFF	TRBV19	TRBJ2-2
CASSLGGRILGNEQYF	TRBV13	TRBJ2-7
CASSDRGSGGNTEAFF	TRBV25-1	TRBJ1-1
CASSGGQGWGYTF	TRBV6-1	TRBJ1-2
CASSSQGADTDTQYF	TRBV7-3	TRBJ2-3
CASSPNTYEQYF	TRBV28	TRBJ2-7
CASSRYRGRDGYTF	TRBV6-5	TRBJ1-2
CASSLAGQGANTIYF	TRBV5-1	TRBJ1-3
CASSIPNRDTLYGYTF	TRBV19	TRBJ1-2
CSVEGQGRSGYTF	TRBV29-1	TRBJ1-2
CASGQTNTGELFF	TRBV12-5	TRBJ2-2
CASSPRQGDTIYF	TRBV7-2	TRBJ1-3
CASSLNFYRGRNTIYF	TRBV28	TRBJ1-3
CALWGGRNYGYTF	TRBV28	TRBJ1-2
CASSPIRTEAFF	TRBV18	TRBJ1-1
CASTPATGNTGELFF	TRBV5-1	TRBJ2-2
CASRAGLAGGEGNEQFF	TRBV2	TRBJ2-1
CASTRSGRYNEQFF	TRBV19	TRBJ2-1
CASSLQGVRETQYF	TRBV5-6	TRBJ2-5
CASSLDRGIYEQYF	TRBV5-4	TRBJ2-7
CASTRLAGGQEQFF	TRBV6-5	TRBJ2-1
CASSAVAAGGVDTQYF	TRBV9	TRBJ2-3
CASSWTGEGETQYF	TRBV5-1	TRBJ2-5
CASKGVGVGTEAFF	TRBV19	TRBJ1-1
CASTKRESGANVLTF	TRBV6-6	TRBJ2-6
CASSPTGTWITEAFF	TRBV5-6	TRBJ1-1
CASSLMGQGVSYNEQFF	TRBV5-4	TRBJ2-1
CASSLSGGDQPQHF	TRBV5-1	TRBJ1-5
CASSLNRDTQYF	TRBV7-2	TRBJ2-3
CASSQADRANTEAFF	TRBV4-3	TRBJ1-1
CASHMTGLNSNQPQHF	TRBV28	TRBJ1-5
CASSPTGAGYRNEQYF	TRBV9	TRBJ2-7
CATSRTSGGVSYNEQFF	TRBV15	TRBJ2-1
CASSQENSGANTGELFF	TRBV4-1	TRBJ2-2
CASSDKGREGRIF	TRBV6-1	TRBJ2-1
CASSPWTSGNTGELFF	TRBV9	TRBJ2-2
CASSTAERRNNEQFF	TRBV27	TRBJ2-1
CASSVRTETYEQYF	TRBV9	TRBJ2-7